This TCR beta chain was sequenced in a study of T cell changes during pregnancy in multiple sclerosis (dated by TCRdb to between 2019 and 2020). Study-wide context: Changes in the T cell repertoire over the course of pregnancy were examined in this study in women with multiple sclerosis.

CDR1 SGHVS and CDR2 FNYEAQ were looked up in the germline V gene. V lost 2 bases and J lost 3 bases; the stretch between them is 19 bases long. The CDR3 has 18 amino acids, counting the end cysteine and phenylalanine. The CDR3 DNA has 54 bases and is translated from base 1. Libraries were made using the immunoSEQ multiplex PCR assay. TCRdb carries this immuneACCESS record with in-frame sequences only. Its versions omit some clonotypes, under half of them owing to an unresolved V gene in the studies checked, with the rest unexplained. Present in this sample are some 33,000 clones, about nine tenths of which were seen just once. About 3.8% of the sample comes from the top ten. The table lists this clone with a count of one. Which antigen it targets is not known. No base-level quality is on record; no much larger clone is a single base apart.

Here the sequenced sample was CD8+ T cells from peripheral blood mononuclear cells, taken in the second trimester of pregnancy. The clonotype was recovered from a female donor in good health, enrolled as a control in a pregnancy study. The sequence is built from TRBV7-6 and TRBJ1-4; TRBD1 is a possible D gene, resting on 6 matching bases. The DNA sequence is given as TGTGCCAGCAGCTTAACAGGGTCCGCTTCGGCCCCTAATGAAAAACTGTTTTTT. Translation gives CASSLTGSASAPNEKLFF.